Included here is one TCR beta chain sequence, with context. This sample was taken from a study of shared clonotypes between healthy human individuals. The CDR3 consists of 16 residues. Unmatched junction bases numbered 7, after V lost 2 bases and J lost 6 bases. The germline V gene encodes CDR1 SGHTA and CDR2 FQGNSA. TCRdb's table, derived via immunoSEQ multiplex PCR, lists solely in-frame clones and lacks some. Here the sample spans millions of clones, approximately 94% being singletons. This sequence joins TRBV7-2 and TRBJ2-1, with 10 bases that match TRBD2. The receptor's source is a man aged 18 to 35 in good health. The sequenced material came from naive CD4+ T cells sorted from blood. This sample's subset: CD45RA+ positively selected. As DNA, the CDR3 is TGTGCCAGCAGCTTATATCGGCTAGCGGGAGTCAATGAGCAGTTCTTC. Its translation is CASSLYRLAGVNEQFF.